This TCR beta chain was captured in a study of T cell repertoires in cytomegalovirus infection (dated by TCRdb to between 2018 and 2021). Notes on the research overall: Donor HLA type was relevant to the analysis, because carriage of CMV infection together with the matching HLA type was indicated by public TCR beta signatures. Study-wide conclusions, independent of this receptor: The ex vivo response was dominated by HLA-C-restricted CMV-specific TCR beta clonotypes, and the single most frequent clonotype in two of eight donors was supplied by these HLA-C-restricted clonotypes. In both this cohort and an independent cohort of 350 or so donors, the cumulative frequency of public TCR beta family members distinguished carriers of CMV infection plus the relevant HLA type.

Spanning cysteine to phenylalanine, the CDR3 consists of 13 amino acids. Just the 39-base CDR3 DNA is kept, in frame starting at base 1. Via the germline V gene, CDR1 is MNHEY and CDR2 SVGAGI. V drops 6 bases and J drops 9 bases, leaving 15 bases in between. The sequencer was an Illumina HiSeq 1500. TCRdb trimmed public reads at Q25 via fastp, called clones via MiXCR and kept in-frame beta chains. Rows merge per CDR3 protein into single entries with the most common DNA and genes. The sample contains around 350,000 distinct CDR3 sequences, 15% to 20% of them found a single time. 8.7% of the sample is in the top ten clones. For this clonotype: Its specific antigen is unknown. Base qualities are not provided; no much larger clone lies one nucleotide away.

The sequence was obtained from a human donor in good health (CMV status not recorded). Some clones in this sample may be carry-over from other donors' samples. The chain links TRBV6-5 with TRBJ1-5; TRBD1 could be the D gene, as 5 bases match. The source material was PBMCs. CDR3 sequence: CASRDSLQGPQHF. The DNA sequence is given as TGTGCCAGCAGAGACAGCCTACAAGGGCCCCAGCATTTT.